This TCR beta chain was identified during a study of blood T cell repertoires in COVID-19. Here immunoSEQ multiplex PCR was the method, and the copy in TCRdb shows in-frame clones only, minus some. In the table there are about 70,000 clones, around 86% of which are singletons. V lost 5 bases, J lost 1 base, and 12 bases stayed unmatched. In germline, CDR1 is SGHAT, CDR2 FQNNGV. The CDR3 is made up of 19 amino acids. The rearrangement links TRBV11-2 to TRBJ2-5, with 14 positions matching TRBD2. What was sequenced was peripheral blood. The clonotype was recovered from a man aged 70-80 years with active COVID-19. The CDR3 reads CASSPGTSGSPRPQETQYF. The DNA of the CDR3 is TGTGCCAGCAGCCCCGGGACTAGCGGGAGCCCCAGGCCCCAAGAGACCCAGTACTTC. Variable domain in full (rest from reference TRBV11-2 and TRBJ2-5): EAGVAQSPRYKIIEKRQSVAFWCNPISGHATLYWYQQILGQGPKLLIQFQNNGVVDDSQLPKDRFSAERLKGVDSTLKIQPAKLEDSAVYLCASSPGTSGSPRPQETQYFGPGTRLLVL.